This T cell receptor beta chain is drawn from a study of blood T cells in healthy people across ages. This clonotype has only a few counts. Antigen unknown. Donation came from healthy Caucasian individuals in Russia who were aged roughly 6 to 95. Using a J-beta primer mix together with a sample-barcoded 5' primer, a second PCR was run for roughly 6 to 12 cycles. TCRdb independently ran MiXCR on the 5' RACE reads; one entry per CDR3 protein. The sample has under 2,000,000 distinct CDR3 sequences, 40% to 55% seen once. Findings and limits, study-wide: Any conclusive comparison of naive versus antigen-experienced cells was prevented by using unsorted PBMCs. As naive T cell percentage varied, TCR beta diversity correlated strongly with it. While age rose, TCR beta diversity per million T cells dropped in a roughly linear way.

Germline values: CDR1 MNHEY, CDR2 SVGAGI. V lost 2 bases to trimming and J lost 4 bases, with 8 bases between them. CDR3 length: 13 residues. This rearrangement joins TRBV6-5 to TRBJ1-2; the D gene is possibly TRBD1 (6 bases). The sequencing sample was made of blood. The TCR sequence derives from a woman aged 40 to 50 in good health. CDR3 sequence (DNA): TGTGCCAGCAGTTACGAACAGGGCTATGGCTACACCTTC. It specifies CASSYEQGYGYTF.